This is a list of T cell receptor beta chains from one sample in a study of T-cell memory formation after mild COVID-19. MiXCR was run by TCRdb on the 5' RACE reads, yielding one entry per CDR3 protein. The data contain 250,000 to 300,000 distinct CDR3 sequences, around 15% of them singletons. What was sequenced was PBMCs or a T cell subset sorted from them (not recorded which). These receptors were collected from a man aged 18 to 30 who had mild COVID-19 (a few samples of this study predate the infection). Cell type and time point are not known. Both conserved end residues are part of each CDR3. A D gene is named only where the DNA matches it firmly. Clone size is shown for a subset of rows, as once, few, many or a class of expanded clone.

V	D	J	size	CDR3	DNA
TRBV20-1	-	TRBJ1-2	-	CSAPGEAGPGGGYTF	TGCAGTGCTCCCGGGGAGGCAGGGCCCGGGGGTGGCTACACCTTC
TRBV5-1	TRBD2	TRBJ2-3	few	CASSFGAAGADTQYF	TGCGCCAGCAGCTTTGGGGCGGCGGGGGCAGATACGCAGTATTTT
TRBV12-3/TRBV12-4	TRBD1	TRBJ1-2	-	CASSPFRTGGSGYTF	TGTGCCAGCAGTCCTTTCCGGACAGGGGGTTCAGGATACACCTTC
TRBV14	-	TRBJ2-6	-	CASSQQSCGANVLTF	TGTGCCAGCAGCCAACAGTCCTGTGGGGCCAACGTCCTGACTTTC
TRBV27	TRBD1	TRBJ2-7	few	CASSRDRGHYEQYF	TGTGCCAGCAGCCGGGACAGGGGCCACTACGAGCAGTACTTC
TRBV6-6	TRBD1	TRBJ1-2	-	CASSYSIPGQGIDGYTF	TGTGCCAGCAGTTACTCGATACCGGGACAGGGAATCGATGGCTACACCTTC
TRBV5-1	TRBD2	TRBJ2-3	many	CASSLISSGAGGDTQYF	TGCGCCAGCAGCTTGATCTCCAGCGGGGCGGGGGGAGATACGCAGTATTTT
TRBV28	-	TRBJ2-1	few	CASSGGQIYNEQFF	TGTGCCAGCAGCGGGGGGCAAATCTACAATGAGCAGTTCTTC
TRBV11-1	-	TRBJ2-1	-	CASSLNLGENEQFF	TGTGCCAGCAGCTTAAACCTCGGAGAAAATGAGCAGTTCTTC
TRBV7-9	-	TRBJ1-2	-	CASSLANPHGYTF	TGTGCCAGCAGCTTAGCCAATCCGCATGGCTACACCTTC
TRBV6-5	-	TRBJ1-5	few	CATSTRNQPQHF	TGTGCTACATCAACCCGCAATCAGCCCCAGCATTTT
TRBV11-2	TRBD2	TRBJ2-2	many	CASSLLAGAFTGELFF	TGTGCCAGCAGCTTACTAGCGGGGGCGTTCACCGGGGAGCTGTTTTTT
TRBV20-1	-	TRBJ2-5	-	CSAPRQGVQETQYF	TGCAGTGCTCCCCGCCAGGGCGTCCAAGAGACCCAGTACTTC
TRBV5-5	-	TRBJ2-4	many	CASSLDDNGRIQYF	TGTGCCAGCAGCTTGGATGACAATGGAAGGATTCAGTACTTC
TRBV7-9	-	TRBJ1-4	once	CASSPRTDPNEKLFF	TGTGCCAGCAGCCCCCGGACAGACCCTAATGAAAAACTGTTTTTT
TRBV20-1	-	TRBJ1-6	-	CSARTWSDSPLHF	TGCAGTGCTCGGACATGGTCGGATTCACCCCTCCACTTT
TRBV24-1	TRBD1	TRBJ2-3	few	CATSGSDRGITDTQYF	TGTGCCACCAGTGGATCGGACAGGGGCATCACAGATACGCAGTATTTT
TRBV15	-	TRBJ1-1	few	CATSVSDTEAFF	TGTGCCACCAGTGTGTCGGACACTGAAGCTTTCTTT
TRBV5-1	TRBD1	TRBJ2-1	few	CASSKDRAHNEQFF	TGCGCCAGCAGCAAGGACAGGGCCCACAATGAGCAGTTCTTC
TRBV6-2/TRBV6-3	-	TRBJ1-4	-	CAIGQQFSRLFF	TGTGCCATCGGACAGCAGTTCTCAAGACTGTTTTTT
TRBV4-3	-	TRBJ2-2	-	CASSPQYRAGELFF	TGCGCCAGCAGCCCTCAGTATCGTGCAGGGGAGCTGTTTTTT
TRBV7-2	-	TRBJ2-2	many	CASSLTGGDGELFF	TGTGCCAGCAGCTTAACCGGGGGTGACGGGGAGCTGTTTTTT
TRBV6-5	TRBD1	TRBJ2-7	few	CASSYSSPGQGAYEQYF	TGTGCCAGCAGTTACTCCTCCCCTGGACAGGGGGCCTACGAGCAGTACTTC
TRBV7-2	-	TRBJ1-5	many	CASSRFNQPQHF	TGTGCCAGCAGCCGTTTTAATCAGCCCCAGCATTTT
TRBV15	-	TRBJ2-2	-	CATSREDTGELFF	TGTGCCACCAGCAGAGAAGACACCGGGGAGCTGTTTTTT
TRBV29-1	-	TRBJ1-2	few	CSVEVPTREGYTF	TGCAGCGTTGAAGTTCCAACCAGGGAGGGCTACACCTTC
TRBV7-2	-	TRBJ1-2	-	CASSFDRTNYGYTF	TGTGCCAGCAGCTTCGACCGGACTAACTATGGCTACACCTTC
TRBV6-5	-	TRBJ2-7	-	CASSFGHLSYEQYF	TGTGCCAGCAGTTTCGGACATCTCTCCTACGAGCAGTACTTC
TRBV6-5	-	TRBJ1-1	few	CASSLLTVNTEAFF	TGTGCCAGCAGCTTATTGACAGTGAACACTGAAGCTTTCTTT
TRBV30	TRBD1	TRBJ2-7	-	CAWRRAGGGPHEQYF	TGTGCCTGGCGGAGAGCAGGGGGCGGGCCCCACGAGCAGTACTTC
TRBV12-3/TRBV12-4	-	TRBJ2-2	-	CASSLRRPNTGELFF	TGTGCCAGCAGTTTACGCAGACCGAACACCGGGGAGCTGTTTTTT
TRBV2	-	TRBJ1-4	few	CASNRQGGNEKLFF	TGTGCCAGCAATCGTCAGGGTGGCAATGAAAAACTGTTTTTT
TRBV5-1	TRBD1	TRBJ2-3	few	CASSPGQGFDTQYF	TGCGCCAGCAGCCCCGGACAGGGGTTTGATACGCAGTATTTT
TRBV5-1	TRBD2	TRBJ2-1	few	CASSLGRGGNNEQFF	TGCGCCAGCAGCTTGGGACGGGGGGGGAACAATGAGCAGTTCTTC
TRBV14	-	TRBJ1-1	-	CASSRTGFTEAFF	TGTGCCAGCAGCCGCACAGGGTTCACTGAAGCTTTCTTT
TRBV4-3	-	TRBJ2-7	-	CASSQDFPISEQYF	TGCGCCAGCAGCCAAGACTTCCCCATCAGCGAGCAGTACTTC
TRBV7-2	-	TRBJ1-3	-	CASSLGAGSGNTIYF	TGTGCCAGCAGCTTAGGCGCGGGGTCTGGAAACACCATATATTTT
TRBV7-2	-	TRBJ2-7	-	CASSNRAQGSYEQYF	TGTGCCAGCAGCAATCGGGCGCAGGGATCCTACGAGCAGTACTTC
TRBV6-6	-	TRBJ1-1	few	CASSYSNRAEAFF	TGTGCCAGCAGTTACTCGAACCGGGCTGAAGCTTTCTTT
TRBV20-1	-	TRBJ1-6	many	CSARRGNSPLHF	TGCAGTGCTAGAAGGGGGAATTCACCCCTCCACTTT
TRBV12-3/TRBV12-4	TRBD1	TRBJ2-2	few	CASSLRTGPSRLFF	TGTGCCAGCAGTTTGAGGACAGGTCCATCCAGGCTGTTTTTT
TRBV29-1	-	TRBJ1-2	-	CSVEVVGGYTF	TGCAGCGTGGAGGTTGTGGGTGGCTACACCTTC
TRBV4-3	-	TRBJ2-1	few	CASSQVRNEQFF	TGCGCCAGCAGCCAAGTCAGGAATGAGCAGTTCTTC
TRBV11-2	-	TRBJ1-1	few	CASLGSTEAFF	TGTGCCAGCTTAGGAAGCACTGAAGCTTTCTTT
TRBV4-3	-	TRBJ2-5	-	CASSRRVAYRETQYF	TGCGCCAGCAGCCGACGTGTGGCCTACAGGGAGACCCAGTACTTC
TRBV4-3	TRBD1	TRBJ1-5	few	CASRGQVGGQPQHF	TGCGCCAGCAGAGGACAGGTGGGGGGGCAGCCCCAGCATTTT
TRBV6-6	-	TRBJ2-7	-	CASSQTPEQYF	TGTGCCAGCAGTCAAACCCCCGAGCAGTACTTC
TRBV7-3	TRBD1	TRBJ2-5	-	CASSLKGDRGPRMAETQYF	TGTGCCAGCAGCTTAAAGGGGGACAGGGGGCCCCGCATGGCAGAGACCCAGTACTTC
TRBV6-1	TRBD2	TRBJ2-1	-	CASRTLRLADNEQFF	TGTGCCAGCAGGACCCTTAGACTAGCGGACAATGAGCAGTTCTTC
TRBV7-2	TRBD1	TRBJ1-3	-	CASSPTGAGNTIYF	TGTGCCAGCAGCCCGACAGGGGCAGGAAACACCATATATTTT
TRBV9	-	TRBJ1-2	-	CASGHRENYGYTF	TGTGCCAGCGGCCACAGGGAGAACTATGGCTACACCTTC
TRBV7-9	-	TRBJ2-1	few	CASRQYNEQFF	TGTGCCAGTAGACAGTACAATGAGCAGTTCTTC
TRBV9	TRBD2	TRBJ2-2	-	CASSLSPGEGTGELFF	TGTGCCAGCAGCCTCTCCCCCGGGGAGGGGACCGGGGAGCTGTTTTTT
TRBV24-1	-	TRBJ2-1	few	CATSGSSYNEQFF	TGTGCCACCAGTGGAAGCTCCTACAATGAGCAGTTCTTC
TRBV18	-	TRBJ1-2	-	CASSPPERAGGYTF	TGTGCCAGCTCACCACCAGAGAGGGCTGGAGGCTACACCTTC
TRBV7-2	-	TRBJ1-1	many	CASTAPGGLLAFF	TGTGCCAGCACCGCGCCGGGAGGGCTTTTGGCTTTCTTT
TRBV6-1	-	TRBJ2-2	-	CASSQGPPGELFF	TGTGCCAGCAGTCAGGGGCCGCCCGGGGAGCTGTTTTTT